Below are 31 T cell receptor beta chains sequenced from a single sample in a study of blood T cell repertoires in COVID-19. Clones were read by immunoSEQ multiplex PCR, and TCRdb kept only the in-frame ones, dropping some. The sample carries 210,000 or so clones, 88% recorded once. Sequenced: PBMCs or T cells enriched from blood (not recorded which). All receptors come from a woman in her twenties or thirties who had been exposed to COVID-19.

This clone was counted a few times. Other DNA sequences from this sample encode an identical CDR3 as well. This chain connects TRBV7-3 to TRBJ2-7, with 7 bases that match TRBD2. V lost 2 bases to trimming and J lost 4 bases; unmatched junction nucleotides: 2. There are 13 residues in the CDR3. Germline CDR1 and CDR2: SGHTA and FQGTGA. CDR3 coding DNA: TGTGCCAGCAGCTTAGGAGCGGGATACGAGCAGTACTTC. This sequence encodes CASSLGAGYEQYF. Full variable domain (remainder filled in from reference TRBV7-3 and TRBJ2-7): GAGVSQTPSNKVTEKGKYVELRCDPISGHTALYWYRQSLGQGPEFLIYFQGTGAADDSGLPNDRFFAVRPEGSVSTLKIQRTERGDSAVYLCASSLGAGYEQYFGPGTRLTVT.

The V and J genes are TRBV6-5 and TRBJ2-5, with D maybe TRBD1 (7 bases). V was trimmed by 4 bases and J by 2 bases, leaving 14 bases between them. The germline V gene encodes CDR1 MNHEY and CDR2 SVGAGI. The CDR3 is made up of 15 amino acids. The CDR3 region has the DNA TGTGCCAGCAGTTGGTTGGCAGGGGGGCAAGAGACCCAGTACTTC. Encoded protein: CASSWLAGGQETQYF.

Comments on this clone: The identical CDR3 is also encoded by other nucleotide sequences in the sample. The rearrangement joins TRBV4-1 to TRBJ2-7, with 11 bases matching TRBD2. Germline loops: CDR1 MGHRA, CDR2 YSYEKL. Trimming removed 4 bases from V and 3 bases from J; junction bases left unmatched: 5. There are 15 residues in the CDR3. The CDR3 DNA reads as TGCGCCAGCAGCCCCGGGACTAGCGGAGGCTACGAGCAGTACTTC. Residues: CASSPGTSGGYEQYF.

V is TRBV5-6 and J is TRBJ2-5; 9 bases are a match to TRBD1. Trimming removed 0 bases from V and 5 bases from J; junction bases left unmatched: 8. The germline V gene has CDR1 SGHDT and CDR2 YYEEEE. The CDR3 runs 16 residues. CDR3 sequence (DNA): TGTGCCAGCAGCTTGGCCCGGGACAGGGTAAAGGAGACCCAGTACTTC. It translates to CASSLARDRVKETQYF. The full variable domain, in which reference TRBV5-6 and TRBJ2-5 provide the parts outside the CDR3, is DAGVTQSPTHLIKTRGQQVTLRCSPKSGHDTVSWYQQALGQGPQFIFQYYEEEERQRGNFPDRFSGHQFPNYSSELNVNALLLGDSALYLCASSLARDRVKETQYFGPGTRLLVL.

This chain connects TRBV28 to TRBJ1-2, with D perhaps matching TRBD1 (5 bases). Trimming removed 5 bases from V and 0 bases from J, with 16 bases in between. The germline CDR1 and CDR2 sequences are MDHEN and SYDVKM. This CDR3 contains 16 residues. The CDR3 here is CASSQTTVPANYGYTF. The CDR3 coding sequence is TGTGCCAGCAGTCAAACGACAGTTCCAGCTAACTATGGCTACACCTTC.

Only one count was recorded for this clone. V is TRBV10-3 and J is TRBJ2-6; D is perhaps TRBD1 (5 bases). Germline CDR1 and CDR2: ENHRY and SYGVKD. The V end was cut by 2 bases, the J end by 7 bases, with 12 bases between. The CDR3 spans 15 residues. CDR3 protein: CAISEVAGKANVLTF. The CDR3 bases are TGTGCCATCAGTGAGGTAGCAGGGAAAGCCAACGTCCTGACTTTC.

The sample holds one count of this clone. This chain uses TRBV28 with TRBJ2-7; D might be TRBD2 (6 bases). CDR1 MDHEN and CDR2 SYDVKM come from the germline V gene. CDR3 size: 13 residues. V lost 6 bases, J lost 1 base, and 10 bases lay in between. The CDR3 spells CASSRDSSYEQYF. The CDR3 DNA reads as TGTGCCAGCAGCCGGGACTCGTCCTACGAGCAGTACTTC.

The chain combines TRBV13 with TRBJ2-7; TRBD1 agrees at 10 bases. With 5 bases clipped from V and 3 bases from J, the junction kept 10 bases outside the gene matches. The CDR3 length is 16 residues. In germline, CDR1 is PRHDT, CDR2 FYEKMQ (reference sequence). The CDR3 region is CASSTSGTGAYYEQYF. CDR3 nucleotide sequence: TGTGCCAGCAGCACCTCCGGGACAGGGGCTTACTACGAGCAGTACTTC.

This CDR3 is CASSQPQGVPGGMNTEAFF. The CDR3 DNA reads TGTGCCAGCAGCCAACCGCAAGGGGTTCCCGGGGGAATGAACACTGAAGCTTTCTTT. The J gene is TRBJ1-1, the V gene TRBV4-2; possible D gene TRBD1, 5 bases. The CDR3 length is 19 residues. Deletions cut 2 bases from V and 0 bases from J, with 22 bases between. Germline V gives CDR1 LGHNA, CDR2 YNFKEQ.

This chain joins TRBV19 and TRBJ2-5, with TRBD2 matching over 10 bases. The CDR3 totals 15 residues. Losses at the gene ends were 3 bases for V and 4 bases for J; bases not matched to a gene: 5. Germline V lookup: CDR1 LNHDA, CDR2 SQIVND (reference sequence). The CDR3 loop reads CASSMGSGRSETQYF. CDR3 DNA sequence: TGTGCCAGTAGTATGGGTAGCGGGAGGTCAGAGACCCAGTACTTC.

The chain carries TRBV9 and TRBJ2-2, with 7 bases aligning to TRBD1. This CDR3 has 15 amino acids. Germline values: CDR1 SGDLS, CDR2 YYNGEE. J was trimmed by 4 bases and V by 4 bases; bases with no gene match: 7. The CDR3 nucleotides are TGTGCCAGCAGCAAATACAGGGGACGCACCGGGGAGCTGTTTTTT. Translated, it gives CASSKYRGRTGELFF. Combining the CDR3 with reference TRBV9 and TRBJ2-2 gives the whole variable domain DSGVTQTPKHLITATGQRVTLRCSPRSGDLSVYWYQQSLDQGLQFLIQYYNGEERAKGNILERFSAQQFPDLHSELNLSSLELGDSALYFCASSKYRGRTGELFFGEGSRLTVL.

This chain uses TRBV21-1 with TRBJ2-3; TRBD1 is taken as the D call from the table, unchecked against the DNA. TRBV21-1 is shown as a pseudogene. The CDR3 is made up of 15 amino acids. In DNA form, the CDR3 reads TGTGCCAGCAGCGTCCGGGACAGGGGAACAGATACGCAGTATTTT. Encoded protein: CASSVRDRGTDTQYF.

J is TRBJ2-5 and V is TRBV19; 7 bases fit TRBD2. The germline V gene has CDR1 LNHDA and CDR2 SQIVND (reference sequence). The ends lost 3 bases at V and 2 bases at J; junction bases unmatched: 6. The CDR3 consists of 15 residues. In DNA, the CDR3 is TGTGCCAGTAGTATCGGTAGCGGGCTACAAGAGACCCAGTACTTC. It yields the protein CASSIGSGLQETQYF.

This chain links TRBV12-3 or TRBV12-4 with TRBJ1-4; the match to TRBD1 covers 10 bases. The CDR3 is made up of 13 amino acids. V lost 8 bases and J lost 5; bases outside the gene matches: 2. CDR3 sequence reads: CASVGQGNEKLFF. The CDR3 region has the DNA TGTGCCAGCGTGGGACAGGGGAATGAAAAACTGTTTTTT.

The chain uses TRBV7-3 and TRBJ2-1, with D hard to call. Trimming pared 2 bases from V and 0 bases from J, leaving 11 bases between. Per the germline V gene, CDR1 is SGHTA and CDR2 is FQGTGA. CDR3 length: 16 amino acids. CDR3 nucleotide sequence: TGTGCCAGCAGCTTAGTCCCCGGTTACTCCTACAATGAGCAGTTCTTC. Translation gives CASSLVPGYSYNEQFF. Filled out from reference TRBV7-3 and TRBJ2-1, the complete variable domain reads GAGVSQTPSNKVTEKGKYVELRCDPISGHTALYWYRQSLGQGPEFLIYFQGTGAADDSGLPNDRFFAVRPEGSVSTLKIQRTERGDSAVYLCASSLVPGYSYNEQFFGPGTRLTVL.

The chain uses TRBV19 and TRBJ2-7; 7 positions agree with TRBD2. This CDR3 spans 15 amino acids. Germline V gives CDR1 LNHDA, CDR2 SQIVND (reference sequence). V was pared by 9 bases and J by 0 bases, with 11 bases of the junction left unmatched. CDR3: CASRFGGGTSYEQYF. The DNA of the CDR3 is TGTGCCAGCCGGTTTGGGGGAGGGACCTCCTACGAGCAGTACTTC. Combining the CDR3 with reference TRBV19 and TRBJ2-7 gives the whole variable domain DGGITQSPKYLFRKEGQNVTLSCEQNLNHDAMYWYRQDPGQGLRLIYYSQIVNDFQKGDIAEGYSVSREKKESFPLTVTSAQKNPTAFYLCASRFGGGTSYEQYFGPGTRLTVT.

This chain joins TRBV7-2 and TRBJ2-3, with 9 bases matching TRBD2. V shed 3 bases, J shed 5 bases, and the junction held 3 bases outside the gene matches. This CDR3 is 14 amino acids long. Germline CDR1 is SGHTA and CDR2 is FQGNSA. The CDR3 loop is CASSLGLAGDTQYF. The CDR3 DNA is TGTGCCAGCAGCTTGGGACTAGCTGGAGATACGCAGTATTTT.

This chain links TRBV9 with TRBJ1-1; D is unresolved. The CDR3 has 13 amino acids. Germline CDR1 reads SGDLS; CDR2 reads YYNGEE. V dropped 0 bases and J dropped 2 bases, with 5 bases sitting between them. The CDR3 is CASSVAPNTEAFF. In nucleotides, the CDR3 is TGTGCCAGCAGCGTAGCCCCTAACACTGAAGCTTTCTTT.

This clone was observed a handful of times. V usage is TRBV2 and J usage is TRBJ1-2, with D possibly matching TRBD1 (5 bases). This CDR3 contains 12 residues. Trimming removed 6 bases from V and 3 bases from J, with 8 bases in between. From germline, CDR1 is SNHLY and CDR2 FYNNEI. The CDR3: CASSDSYYGYTF. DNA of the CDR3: TGTGCCAGCAGCGACAGCTACTATGGCTACACCTTC.

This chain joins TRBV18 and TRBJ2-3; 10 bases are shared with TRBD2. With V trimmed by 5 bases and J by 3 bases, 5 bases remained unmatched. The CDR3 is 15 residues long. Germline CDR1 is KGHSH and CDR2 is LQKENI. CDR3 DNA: TGTGCCAGCTCATCCCTAGCGGGAGAGACAGATACGCAGTATTTT. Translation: CASSSLAGETDTQYF.

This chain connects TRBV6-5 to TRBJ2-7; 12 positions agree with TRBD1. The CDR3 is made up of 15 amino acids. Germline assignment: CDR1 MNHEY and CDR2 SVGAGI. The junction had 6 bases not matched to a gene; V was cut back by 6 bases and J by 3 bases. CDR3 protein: CASRSGTGGIYEQYF. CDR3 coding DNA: TGTGCCAGCAGATCCGGGACAGGGGGCATCTACGAGCAGTACTTC.

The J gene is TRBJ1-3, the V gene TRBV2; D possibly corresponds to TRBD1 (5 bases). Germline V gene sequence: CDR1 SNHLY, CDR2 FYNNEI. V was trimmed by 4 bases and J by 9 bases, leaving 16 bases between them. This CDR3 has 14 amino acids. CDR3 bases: TGTGCCAGCAGTGGACACGACAGCCGAACCACCATATATTTT. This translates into CASSGHDSRTTIYF. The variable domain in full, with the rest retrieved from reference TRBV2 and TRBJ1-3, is EPEVTQTPSHQVTQMGQEVILRCVPISNHLYFYWYRQILGQKVEFLVSFYNNEISEKSEIFDDQFSVERPDGSNFTLKIRSTKLEDSAMYFCASSGHDSRTTIYFGEGSWLTVV.

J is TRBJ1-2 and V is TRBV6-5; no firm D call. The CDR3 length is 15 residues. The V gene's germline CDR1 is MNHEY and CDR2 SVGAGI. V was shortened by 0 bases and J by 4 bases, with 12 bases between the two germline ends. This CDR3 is CASSYSNSVVYGYTF. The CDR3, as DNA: TGTGCCAGCAGTTACTCGAATTCGGTGGTCTATGGCTACACCTTC.

Written as DNA, the CDR3 is TGTGCCAGCAGCCAAAATACCGGGTGGAATTCACCCCTCCACTTT. Its protein is CASSQNTGWNSPLHF. The chain recombines TRBV14 with TRBJ1-6; D is unresolved. The CDR3 totals 15 residues. V gave up 2 bases and J gave up 7 bases, with 12 bases separating them. Germline CDR1 reads SGHDN; CDR2 reads FVKESK.

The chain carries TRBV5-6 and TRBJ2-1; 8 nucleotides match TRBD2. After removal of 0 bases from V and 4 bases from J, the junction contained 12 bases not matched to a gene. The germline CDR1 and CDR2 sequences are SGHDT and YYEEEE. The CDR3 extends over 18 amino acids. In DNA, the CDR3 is TGTGCCAGCAGCTTGGTTTGGGGCGGGAGGACTAATTACAATGAGCAGTTCTTC. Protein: CASSLVWGGRTNYNEQFF.

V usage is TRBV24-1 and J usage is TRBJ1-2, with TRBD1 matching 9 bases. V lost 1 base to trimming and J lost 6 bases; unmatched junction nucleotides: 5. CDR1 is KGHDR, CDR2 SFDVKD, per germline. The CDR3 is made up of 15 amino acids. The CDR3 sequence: CATSDFGQGFDGYTF. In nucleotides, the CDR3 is TGTGCCACCAGTGATTTTGGACAGGGGTTCGATGGCTACACCTTC.

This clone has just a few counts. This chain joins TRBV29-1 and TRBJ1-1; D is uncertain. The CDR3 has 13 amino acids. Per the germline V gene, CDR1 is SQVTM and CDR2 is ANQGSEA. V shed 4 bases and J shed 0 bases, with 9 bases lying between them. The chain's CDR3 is CSVGTRLNTEAFF. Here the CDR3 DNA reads TGCAGCGTTGGAACCAGGCTGAACACTGAAGCTTTCTTT.

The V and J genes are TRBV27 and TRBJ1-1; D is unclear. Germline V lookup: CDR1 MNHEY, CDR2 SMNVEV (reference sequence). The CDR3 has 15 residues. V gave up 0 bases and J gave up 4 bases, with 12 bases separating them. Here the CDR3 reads CASSLSVSGGTEAFF. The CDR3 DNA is TGTGCCAGCAGTTTATCGGTCTCAGGAGGCACTGAAGCTTTCTTT.

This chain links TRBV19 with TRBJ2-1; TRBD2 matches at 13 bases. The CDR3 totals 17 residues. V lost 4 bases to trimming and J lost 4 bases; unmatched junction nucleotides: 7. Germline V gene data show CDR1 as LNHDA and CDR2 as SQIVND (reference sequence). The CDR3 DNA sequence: TGTGCCAGTAGTACTCTCGGACTAGCGGGAGTATACAATGAGCAGTTCTTC. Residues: CASSTLGLAGVYNEQFF.

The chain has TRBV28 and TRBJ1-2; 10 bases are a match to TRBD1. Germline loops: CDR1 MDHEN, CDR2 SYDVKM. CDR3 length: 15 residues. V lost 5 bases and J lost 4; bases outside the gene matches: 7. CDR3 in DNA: TGTGCCAGCAGTACGACAGGGGGCGCGGGCTATGGCTACACCTTC. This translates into CASSTTGGAGYGYTF.

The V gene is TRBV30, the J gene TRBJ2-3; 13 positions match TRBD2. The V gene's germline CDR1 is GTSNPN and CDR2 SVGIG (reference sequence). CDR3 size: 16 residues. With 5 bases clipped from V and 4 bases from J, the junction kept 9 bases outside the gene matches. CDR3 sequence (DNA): TGTGCCTGGGATAGTGGACTAGCGGGAGTGGCAGATACGCAGTATTTT. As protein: CAWDSGLAGVADTQYF.